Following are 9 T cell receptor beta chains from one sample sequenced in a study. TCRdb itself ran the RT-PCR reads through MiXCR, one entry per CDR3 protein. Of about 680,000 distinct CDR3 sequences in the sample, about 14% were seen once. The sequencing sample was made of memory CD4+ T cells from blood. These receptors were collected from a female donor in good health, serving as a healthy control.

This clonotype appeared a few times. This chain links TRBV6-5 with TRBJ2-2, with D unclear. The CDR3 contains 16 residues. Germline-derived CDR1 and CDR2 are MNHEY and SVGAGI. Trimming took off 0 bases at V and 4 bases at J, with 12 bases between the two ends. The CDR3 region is CASSYSPTRPTGELFF. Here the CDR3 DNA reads TGTGCCAGCAGTTACTCGCCGACAAGGCCCACCGGGGAGCTGTTTTTT.

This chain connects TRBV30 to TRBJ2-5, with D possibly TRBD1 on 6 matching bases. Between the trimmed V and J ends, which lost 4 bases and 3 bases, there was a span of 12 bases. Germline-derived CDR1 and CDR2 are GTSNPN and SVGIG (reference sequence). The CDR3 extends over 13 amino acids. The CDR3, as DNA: TGTGCCTGGAACAGGGCAGTCGAAGAGACCCAGTACTTC. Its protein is CAWNRAVEETQYF.

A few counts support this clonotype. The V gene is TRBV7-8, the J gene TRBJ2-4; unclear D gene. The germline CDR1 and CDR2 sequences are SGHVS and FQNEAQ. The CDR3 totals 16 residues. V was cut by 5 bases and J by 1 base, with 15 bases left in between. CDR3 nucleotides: TGTGCCAGCAGCATAGGCAGTTTTCTCGCCAAAAACATTCAGTACTTC. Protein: CASSIGSFLAKNIQYF.

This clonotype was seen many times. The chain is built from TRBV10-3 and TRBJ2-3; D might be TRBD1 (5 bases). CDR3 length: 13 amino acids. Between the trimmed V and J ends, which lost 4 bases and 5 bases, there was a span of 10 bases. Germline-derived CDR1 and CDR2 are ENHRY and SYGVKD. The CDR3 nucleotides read TGTGCCATCAGTGTCGTCAGGGTAGATACGCAGTATTTT. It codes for CAISVVRVDTQYF.

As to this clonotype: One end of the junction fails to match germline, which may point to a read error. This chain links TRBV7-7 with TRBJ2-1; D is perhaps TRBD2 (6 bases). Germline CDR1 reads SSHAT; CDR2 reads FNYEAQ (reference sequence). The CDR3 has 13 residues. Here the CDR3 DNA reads TGTGCTAGCAGCCCGGACTACGACAATGAGCAGTTCTTC. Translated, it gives CASSPDYDNEQFF.

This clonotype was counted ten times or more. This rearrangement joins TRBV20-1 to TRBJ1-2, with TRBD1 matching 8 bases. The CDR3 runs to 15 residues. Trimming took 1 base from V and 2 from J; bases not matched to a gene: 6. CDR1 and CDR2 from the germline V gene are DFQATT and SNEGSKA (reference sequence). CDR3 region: CSARVRDRQNYGYTF. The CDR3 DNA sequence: TGCAGTGCTAGAGTTCGGGACAGGCAAAACTATGGCTACACCTTC.

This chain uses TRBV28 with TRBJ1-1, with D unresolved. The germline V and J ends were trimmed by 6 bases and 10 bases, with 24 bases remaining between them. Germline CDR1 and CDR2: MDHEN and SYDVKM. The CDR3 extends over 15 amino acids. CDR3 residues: CASSLTVGVGRRAFF. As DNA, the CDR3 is TGTGCCAGCAGCCTTACGGTCGGGGTTGGCCGGAGAGCTTTCTTT.

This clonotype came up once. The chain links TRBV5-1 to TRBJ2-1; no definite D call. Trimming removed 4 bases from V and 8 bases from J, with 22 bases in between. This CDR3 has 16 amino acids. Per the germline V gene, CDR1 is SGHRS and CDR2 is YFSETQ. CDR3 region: CASSPGSNGRLDEQFF. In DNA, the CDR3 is TGCGCCAGCAGCCCCGGGTCTAACGGGCGCTTGGATGAGCAGTTCTTC.

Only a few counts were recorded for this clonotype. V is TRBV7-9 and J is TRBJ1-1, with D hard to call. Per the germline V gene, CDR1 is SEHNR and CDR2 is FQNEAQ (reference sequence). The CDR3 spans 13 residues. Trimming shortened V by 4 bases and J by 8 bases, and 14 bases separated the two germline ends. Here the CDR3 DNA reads TGTGCCAGCAGCTACCGGGAAGCGGGAGAAGCTTTCTTT. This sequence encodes CASSYREAGEAFF.